The clone carrying this T cell receptor (beta chain) has more than one count but fewer than ten. The antigen remains unidentified. These data belong to a study of T-cell reconstitution after alpha-beta-depleted transplantation in children. Study observations and caveats: Surviving recipient T cells and thymic progenitors underlay high day-60 TCRbeta diversity in some patients. T-cell numbers and diversity, one year after transplant, stemmed largely from T cells that were newly produced.

Germline values: CDR1 ENHRY, CDR2 SYGVKD. The CDR3 is 13 residues long. The V end was cut by 7 bases, the J end by 3 bases, with 12 bases between. For TCRbeta, the library was prepared with unique molecular identifiers. TCRdb used MiXCR to reprocess the PCR reads, holding one entry per CDR3 protein. The sample shows a few hundred thousand distinct CDR3 sequences, over 20% of them seen only once. The clonotype was recovered from a boy younger than two with Wiskott-Aldrich syndrome, due to receive a stem cell transplant. The rearrangement links TRBV10-3 to TRBJ1-1; D unresolved. Sequenced here: PBMCs, sampled before TCRalphabeta/CD19-depleted stem cell transplant. This CDR3 is CAIKGMRDTEAFF. CDR3 nucleotide sequence: TGTGCCATCAAAGGGATGAGGGACACTGAAGCTTTCTTT.